A selection of T cell receptor beta chains follows, all from one sample in a study of cytomegalovirus exposure and HLA in healthy donors. Clones were read by immunoSEQ multiplex PCR, and TCRdb kept only the in-frame ones, dropping some. The profile shows 110,000 to 150,000 clones, 80% of them singletons. The specimen was PBMCs. The receptor set was obtained from a man aged 35-49 years in good health and CMV-seropositive. Both conserved end residues are part of each CDR3. A D gene is named only where the DNA matches it firmly.

j_call: TRBJ2-1
d_call: TRBD1
v_call: TRBV28
cdr3_nt: TGTGCCAGCAGTTTAAGGGACAGGGTAGGTGAGCAGTTCTTC
cdr3_aa: CASSLRDRVGEQFF

j_call: TRBJ2-5
d_call: TRBD2
v_call: TRBV5-1
cdr3_nt: TGCGCCAGCAGCTTGCGGACTAGCGGGGGGGCCGGGGAGACCCAGTACTTC
cdr3_aa: CASSLRTSGGAGETQYF

j_call: TRBJ2-5
d_call: -
v_call: TRBV25-1
cdr3_nt: TGTGCCAGCAGTCAGGGATGGAGGGGGAGGGAAGAGACCCAGTACTTC
cdr3_aa: CASSQGWRGREETQYF

j_call: TRBJ2-5
d_call: -
v_call: TRBV6-1
cdr3_nt: TGTGCCAGCAATCCCCACAGGGAAGTTCGCGAGACCCAGTACTTC
cdr3_aa: CASNPHREVRETQYF

j_call: TRBJ1-1
d_call: -
v_call: TRBV28
cdr3_nt: TGTGCCAGCAGTTTGGGTTCCGGGACACCTAACACTGAAGCTTTCTTT
cdr3_aa: CASSLGSGTPNTEAFF

j_call: TRBJ1-3
d_call: TRBD1
v_call: TRBV19
cdr3_nt: TGTGCCAGTAGTCCTCGGACAGGATCTTGGAACACCATATATTTT
cdr3_aa: CASSPRTGSWNTIYF

j_call: TRBJ1-4
d_call: TRBD1
v_call: TRBV19
cdr3_nt: TGTGCCAGTAGTGCCCGACAGGGGGGTGAAAAACTGTTTTTT
cdr3_aa: CASSARQGGEKLFF

j_call: TRBJ2-7
d_call: TRBD2
v_call: TRBV6-5
cdr3_nt: TGTGCCAGCAGTTCCGGGACTAGCGCGCGGGGCGAGCAGTACTTC
cdr3_aa: CASSSGTSARGEQYF

j_call: TRBJ2-7
d_call: -
v_call: TRBV29-1
cdr3_nt: TGCAGCGTTGAAGAAGGGGGGGCTAGCTCCTACGAGCAGTACTTC
cdr3_aa: CSVEEGGASSYEQYF

j_call: TRBJ2-7
d_call: TRBD1
v_call: TRBV29-1
cdr3_nt: TGCAGCGTTGAAGATCAGGGGGCCCCCTACGAGCAGTACTTC
cdr3_aa: CSVEDQGAPYEQYF

j_call: TRBJ2-7
d_call: TRBD2
v_call: TRBV29-1
cdr3_nt: TGCAGCGTAAGACTAGCGGGAGAAGGCGAGCAGTACTTC
cdr3_aa: CSVRLAGEGEQYF

j_call: TRBJ2-2
d_call: -
v_call: TRBV28
cdr3_nt: TGTGCCAGCAGTTCTCCCCCAGCCGGGGAGCTGTTTTTT
cdr3_aa: CASSSPPAGELFF

j_call: TRBJ2-3
d_call: TRBD2
v_call: TRBV4-1
cdr3_nt: TGCGCCAGCAGCCAAGCGAGAGCGGGGGGGACCACAGATACGCAGTATTTT
cdr3_aa: CASSQARAGGTTDTQYF

j_call: TRBJ2-5
d_call: -
v_call: TRBV7-7
cdr3_nt: TGTGCTAGCAGCTTAGGCCCTAGTAGCCAAGAGACCCAGTACTTC
cdr3_aa: CASSLGPSSQETQYF

j_call: TRBJ2-1
d_call: TRBD2
v_call: TRBV7-2
cdr3_nt: TGTGCCAGCAGCTTCGGGTTGATGGCTAGCGGAGCCAATGAGCAGTTCTTC
cdr3_aa: CASSFGLMASGANEQFF

j_call: TRBJ2-2
d_call: -
v_call: TRBV5-4
cdr3_nt: TGTGCCAGCAGCCAAGGACATACGAACACCGGGGAGCTGTTTTTT
cdr3_aa: CASSQGHTNTGELFF